These T cell receptor beta chains were read from a single sample in a study of HIV-infected patients and healthy controls. One entry per CDR3 protein results from TCRdb running MiXCR on the 5' RACE reads. The sample yields over 15,000 distinct CDR3 sequences, almost 9% seen once. Sequenced material: blood. The receptor set was obtained from an adult in good health. The CDR3 runs from the conserved cysteine through the conserved F or W. Fields, in order: J gene, D gene, V gene, CDR3 length, clone size, CDR3 protein, CDR3 DNA. The D gene is left open where the match is weak. Size is stated for part of the rows, as once, few or many counts, or as a class when the clone is expanded.

TRBJ2-1 TRBD2 TRBV20-1 13 many CGTKRGDYNEQFF TGCGGAACGAAGCGGGGGGACTACAATGAGCAGTTCTTC
TRBJ2-1 TRBD2 TRBV6-4 15 medium-sized CASSDSSGSYNEQFF TGTGCCAGCAGTGACTCTAGCGGGAGCTACAATGAGCAGTTCTTC
TRBJ1-1 . TRBV5-1 14 medium-sized CASSLSSANTEAFF TGCGCCAGCAGCTTGTCTTCAGCAAACACTGAAGCTTTCTTT
TRBJ2-3 TRBD2 TRBV29-1 14 many CSVELAAGTDTQYF TGCAGCGTTGAACTAGCGGCCGGCACAGATACGCAGTATTTT
TRBJ2-1 . TRBV4-2 15 . CASSQDRGGVAEQFF TGTGCCAGCAGCCAAGATCGTGGAGGGGTTGCTGAGCAGTTCTTC
TRBJ2-3 . TRBV19 12 few CASKWDTDTQYF TGTGCCAGTAAGTGGGACACAGATACGCAGTATTTT
TRBJ1-1 . TRBV29-1 13 many CSVATQENTEAFF TGCAGCGTTGCAACGCAGGAGAACACTGAAGCTTTCTTT
TRBJ2-3 TRBD2 TRBV18 15 many CASSPSLAETDTQYF TGTGCCAGCTCACCTTCGCTAGCGGAAACAGATACGCAGTATTTT
TRBJ2-3 . TRBV7-9 14 . CASSLRGVTDTQYF TGTGCCAGCAGCTTACGAGGGGTGACAGATACGCAGTATTTT
TRBJ2-1 . TRBV7-2 15 many CASSLASVPYNEQFF TGTGCCAGCAGCTTAGCTTCGGTCCCCTACAATGAGCAGTTCTTC